This TCR beta chain was sequenced during a study of T cells in Graves' hyperthyroidism and ophthalmopathy. Amplification targeted TCR beta CDR3 regions from RNA transcripts. When the TCR CDR3 underwent first-round RT-PCR, the HTBI primer set was used. One entry per CDR3 protein results from TCRdb running MiXCR on the multiplex PCR reads. The top ten clones hold over 7.5% of a sample with 700,000 or so distinct CDR3 sequences, around 17% of them seen once. This CDR3 region has 13 residues. CDR1 and CDR2 from the germline V gene are SQVTM and ANQGSEA. Trimming left V 3 bases short and J 0 bases short, with 6 bases between.

This sequence joins TRBV29-1 and TRBJ1-3; D is uncertain. The sample comprised blood. The sequence came from a man aged 18 to 30 with Graves' hyperthyroidism. The CDR3 sequence: CSVEVISGNTIYF. The CDR3, as DNA: TGCAGCGTTGAGGTCATCTCTGGAAACACCATATATTTT.